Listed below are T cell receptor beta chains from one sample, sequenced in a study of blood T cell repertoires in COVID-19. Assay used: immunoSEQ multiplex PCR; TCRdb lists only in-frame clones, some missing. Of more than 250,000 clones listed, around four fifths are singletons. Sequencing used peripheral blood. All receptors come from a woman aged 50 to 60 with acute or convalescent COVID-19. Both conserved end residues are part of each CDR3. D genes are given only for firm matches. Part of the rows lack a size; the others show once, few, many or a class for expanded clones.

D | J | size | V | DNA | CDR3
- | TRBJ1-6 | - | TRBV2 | TGTGCCAGCCGTAGGACGGATAGGGGTTCACCCCTCCACTTT | CASRRTDRGSPLHF
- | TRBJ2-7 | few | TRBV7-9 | TGTGCCAGCAGGAGAGGGAGCTCCTACGAGCAGTACTTC | CASRRGSSYEQYF
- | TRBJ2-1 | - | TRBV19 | TGTGCCAGTAGTTTACAGCTAAATGAGCAGTTCTTC | CASSLQLNEQFF
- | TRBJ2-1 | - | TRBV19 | TGTGCCAGTAGTATTCGGCAGGGGCTCTACAATGAGCAGTTCTTC | CASSIRQGLYNEQFF
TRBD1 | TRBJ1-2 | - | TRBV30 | TGTGCCTGGAGTAAGAGGACAGGGGACGGCTACACCTTC | CAWSKRTGDGYTF
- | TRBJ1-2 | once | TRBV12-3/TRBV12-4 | TGTGCCAGCAGTCGCACCAGCTATGGCTACACCTTC | CASSRTSYGYTF
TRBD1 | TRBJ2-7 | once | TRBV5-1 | TGCGCCAGCAGCTCGGGGACAGGGGGCGGGTCCTCCTACGAGCAGTACTTC | CASSSGTGGGSSYEQYF
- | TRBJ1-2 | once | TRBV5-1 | TGCGCCAGCAGCTTGGTCACAGGGCCCGTTCGGTATGGCTACACCTTC | CASSLVTGPVRYGYTF
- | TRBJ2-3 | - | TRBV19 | TGTGCCACCGGGTGGCGAGCGACAGATACGCAGTATTTT | CATGWRATDTQYF
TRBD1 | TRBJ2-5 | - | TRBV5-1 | TGCGCCAGCAGCTGGGGACAGACCTCCCAAGAGACCCAGTACTTC | CASSWGQTSQETQYF
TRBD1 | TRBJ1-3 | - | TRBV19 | TGTGCCAGTAGTATAGTAGAGGGGGCGAGCTCTGGAAACACCATATATTTT | CASSIVEGASSGNTIYF
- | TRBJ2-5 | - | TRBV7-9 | TGTGCCAGCAGCTTAGAAGCCTGGGAGACCCAGTACTTC | CASSLEAWETQYF
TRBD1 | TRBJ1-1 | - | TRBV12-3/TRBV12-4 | TGTGCCAGCAGGACAGGGGCGAGTACTGAAGCTTTCTTT | CASRTGASTEAFF